This TCR beta chain was sequenced for a study of radiotherapy plus CTLA-4 blockade in lung cancer. This clone was picked up one time. Some clones are missing from TCRdb's copy, which holds only in-frame ones; the method was immunoSEQ multiplex PCR. The table lists under 55,000 clones, roughly 80% of them singletons. Looked up from germline, CDR1 is SEHNR and CDR2 is FQNEAQ (reference sequence). The V and J ends lost 1 base and 3 bases, in that order; junction bases with no gene match: 6. The CDR3 has 17 amino acids. This specimen consisted of peripheral blood, obtained from a patient treated with radiotherapy plus ipilimumab. The rearrangement uses TRBV7-9 and TRBJ2-1, with 10 bases fitting TRBD2. The TCR comes from a human donor with non-small cell lung cancer who had stable disease on radiotherapy plus ipilimumab. The CDR3 region has the DNA TGTGCCAGCAGCTTAGAGGGTCTAGCGGGAGTCTACAATGAGCAGTTCTTC. Its protein product is CASSLEGLAGVYNEQFF.